Described below is a single TCR beta chain sequence and its context. This sample is drawn from a study of blood T cell repertoires in COVID-19. About the study: Sources were T cells, B-cell-depleted T cells, or PBMCs; the material itself was cDNA or gDNA.

The CDR3 totals 14 residues. The V end lost 5 bases, the J end lost 10 bases, and 15 bases lay between the germline ends. CDR1 is LNHDA and CDR2 is SQIVND in the germline V gene (reference sequence). The data were produced by immunoSEQ multiplex PCR, yet TCRdb's version contains in-frame clones alone and is incomplete. The sample carries under 250,000 clones, 70% to 90% recorded once. Enrollees, about 18 to 100 years old, lived in about two dozen US areas. The receptor comes from a man aged 25 to 45 with acute COVID-19. The sequenced sample was PBMCs or T cells enriched from blood (not recorded which). V gene TRBV19 combines with J gene TRBJ1-6; D possibly corresponds to TRBD1 (6 bases). The DNA for the CDR3 is TGTGCCAGTAGTGGGAGGGGGTCCGCCTCACCCCTCCACTTT. It encodes CASSGRGSASPLHF.